Below are 12 T cell receptor beta chains sequenced from a single sample in a study of graft-versus-host responses after intestinal transplantation. Assay: immunoSEQ multiplex PCR; the TCRdb copy retains only in-frame clones and omits some. The sample records around 26,000 clones, roughly 94% being singletons. The specimen comprised PBMCs, sampled 156 days after intestinal transplant. These receptors were taken from a human patient who received an intestinal transplant, so some T cells may come from the graft donor.

The chain has TRBV7-9 and TRBJ1-1; D perhaps matches TRBD1 (6 bases). The CDR3 is made up of 17 amino acids. The germline V gene encodes CDR1 SEHNR and CDR2 FQNEAQ (reference sequence). V was pared by 6 bases and J by 2 bases, with 22 bases between. This CDR3 reads CASRIAIPGEINTEAFF. In DNA, the CDR3 is TGTGCCAGCAGGATAGCCATCCCAGGGGAGATCAACACTGAAGCTTTCTTT.

The chain joins TRBV30 to TRBJ2-7; a possible D gene is TRBD1 (6 bases). V shed 5 bases and J shed 6 bases, with 14 bases lying between them. The CDR3 is 12 residues long. From germline, CDR1 is GTSNPN and CDR2 SVGIG (reference sequence). The CDR3 reads CAWDRQLGEQYF. The CDR3, as DNA: TGTGCCTGGGACAGGCAGCTCGGCGAGCAGTACTTC.

The gene calls are TRBV18 and TRBJ1-1; D uncertain. Germline loops: CDR1 KGHSH, CDR2 LQKENI. The length of the CDR3 is 17 residues. The V end lost 6 bases, the J end lost 4 bases, and 24 bases lay between the germline ends. DNA of the CDR3: TGTGCCAGCTCCTTGTGGGCCCAAACGGATCGGCTCACTGAAGCTTTCTTT. Protein product: CASSLWAQTDRLTEAFF.

The chain combines TRBV11-3 with TRBJ2-7, with a possible D match to TRBD2 (5 bases). The V gene's germline CDR1 is SGHNT and CDR2 YENEEA. The ends were cut back, 2 bases at V and 2 bases at J, with 7 bases in the middle. The length of the CDR3 is 13 residues. CDR3 in DNA: TGTGCCAGCAGCTTATACGGGGCCTACGAGCAGTACTTC. Translated, it gives CASSLYGAYEQYF. The full variable domain, in which reference TRBV11-3 and TRBJ2-7 provide the parts outside the CDR3, is EAGVVQSPRYKIIEKKQPVAFWCNPISGHNTLYWYLQNLGQGPELLIRYENEEAVDDSQLPKDRFSAERLKGVDSTLKIQPAELGDSAVYLCASSLYGAYEQYFGPGTRLTVT.

This clone was counted once. The chain couples TRBV11-2 to TRBJ1-2; TRBD1 matches 8 bases. V was pared by 4 bases and J by 2 bases, with 0 bases of the junction left unmatched. CDR3 size: 13 residues. The germline V gene encodes CDR1 SGHAT and CDR2 FQNNGV. Here the CDR3 reads CASSWDRNYGYTF. DNA for the CDR3: TGTGCCAGCAGCTGGGACAGGAACTATGGCTACACCTTC.

The chain is built from TRBV4-1 and TRBJ2-3; a possible D gene is TRBD2 (7 bases). The V gene lost 1 base and the J gene lost 4 bases, with 21 bases spanning the gap. Germline values: CDR1 MGHRA, CDR2 YSYEKL. This CDR3 is 18 amino acids long. The CDR3 sequence: CASSQGLLPAGASDTQYF. The CDR3 coding sequence is TGCGCCAGCAGCCAAGGTCTACTTCCGGCGGGGGCCTCAGATACGCAGTATTTT.

The V and J genes are TRBV6-5 and TRBJ2-7, with TRBD2 matching 8 bases. CDR1 and CDR2 from the germline V gene are MNHEY and SVGAGI. The CDR3 contains 12 residues. Trimming cost V 8 bases and J 5 bases; bases outside gene matches: 5. CDR3 residues: CASGSSGDEQYF. The CDR3 coding sequence is TGTGCCAGCGGAAGTAGCGGGGACGAGCAGTACTTC.

The chain couples TRBV27 to TRBJ2-7, with 11 positions matching TRBD2. Germline V gene lookup returns CDR1 MNHEY and CDR2 SMNVEV (reference sequence). V was pared by 6 bases and J by 3 bases, with 4 bases of the junction left unmatched. The CDR3 contains 14 residues. CDR3 DNA: TGTGCCAGCAGGCCCCTAGCGGGAGGCTACGAGCAGTACTTC. Protein product: CASRPLAGGYEQYF.

This chain connects TRBV7-9 to TRBJ2-7, with 10 bases fitting TRBD2. Germline V CDR1 and CDR2: SEHNR, FQNEAQ (reference sequence). CDR3 length: 17 residues. V dropped 3 bases and J dropped 3; count of bases not matched to a gene: 11. The CDR3 sequence: CASSLSGLAATFYEQYF. In nucleotides, the CDR3 is TGTGCCAGCAGCTTGTCCGGACTAGCGGCAACTTTCTACGAGCAGTACTTC.

The chain carries TRBV30 and TRBJ1-1; D is ambiguous. Germline assignment: CDR1 GTSNPN and CDR2 SVGIG (reference sequence). Trimming took 1 base from V and 5 from J, leaving 11 bases between them. The CDR3 loop spans 13 amino acids. This CDR3 is CAWSEGYRTEAFF. CDR3 DNA: TGTGCCTGGAGTGAAGGGTATCGGACTGAAGCTTTCTTT.

The CDR3 protein is CASSPINMDTQYF. The CDR3 DNA is TGTGCCAGCAGCCCGATAAATATGGATACGCAGTATTTT. The J gene is TRBJ2-3, the V gene TRBV11-2; D remains ambiguous. V was trimmed by 5 bases and J by 6 bases, leaving 12 bases between them. CDR3 size: 13 residues. Per germline, CDR1 SGHAT and CDR2 FQNNGV. The full variable domain, its missing parts supplied by reference TRBV11-2 and TRBJ2-3, is EAGVAQSPRYKIIEKRQSVAFWCNPISGHATLYWYQQILGQGPKLLIQFQNNGVVDDSQLPKDRFSAERLKGVDSTLKIQPAKLEDSAVYLCASSPINMDTQYFGPGTRLTVL.

V usage is TRBV4-3 and J usage is TRBJ2-2, with 7 bases fitting TRBD1. Trimming cost V 2 bases and J 3 bases; bases outside gene matches: 3. The CDR3 spans 15 residues. Per the germline V gene, CDR1 is LGHNA and CDR2 is YSLEER. The CDR3 here is CASSQFDRDTGELFF. DNA for the CDR3: TGCGCCAGCAGCCAATTCGACAGGGACACCGGGGAGCTGTTTTTT.